The 26 T cell receptor beta chains below were found in one sample sequenced in a study of radiotherapy plus CTLA-4 blockade in lung cancer. Generated by immunoSEQ multiplex PCR, the TCRdb table keeps only in-frame clones and is missing some. The repertoire has some 110,000 clones, roughly 80% of them found once; the top ten carry approximately 5%. Sequencing was performed on peripheral blood, taken from a patient treated with radiotherapy plus ipilimumab. Receptors originate from a human donor with non-small cell lung cancer who had a partial response to radiotherapy plus ipilimumab.

In its sample, this clone was seen once. CDR3 residues: CASSEPGGGRSDYGYTF. Written as DNA, the CDR3 is TGTGCCAGCAGTGAACCGGGGGGAGGTCGATCAGATTATGGCTACACCTTC. The rearrangement joins TRBV6-1 to TRBJ1-2; tentatively, D is TRBD1 (5 bases). There are 17 residues in the CDR3. Germline CDR1 reads MNHNS; CDR2 reads SASEGT. Trimming left V 2 bases short and J 5 bases short, with 21 bases between.

The V gene is TRBV5-1, the J gene TRBJ1-5; perhaps TRBD1 as D (5 bases). The germline V gene has CDR1 SGHRS and CDR2 YFSETQ. The CDR3 extends over 14 amino acids. The V end lost 4 bases, the J end lost 8 bases, and 16 bases lay between the germline ends. DNA for the CDR3: TGCGCCAGCAGCCGGGGGGGGAATACGGAGCCCCAGCATTTT. This codes for CASSRGGNTEPQHF.

This sequence joins TRBV2 and TRBJ2-7; 10 bases line up with TRBD2. V lost 6 bases and J lost 2; bases outside the gene matches: 4. The length of the CDR3 is 14 residues. CDR1 SNHLY and CDR2 FYNNEI come from the germline V gene. CDR3 sequence: CASSLAGVTYEQYF. The DNA of the CDR3 is TGTGCCAGCAGCCTAGCGGGAGTCACCTACGAGCAGTACTTC. The variable domain in full, completed from reference TRBV2 and TRBJ2-7, reads EPEVTQTPSHQVTQMGQEVILRCVPISNHLYFYWYRQILGQKVEFLVSFYNNEISEKSEIFDDQFSVERPDGSNFTLKIRSTKLEDSAMYFCASSLAGVTYEQYFGPGTRLTVT.

This clone was recorded a few times. The chain links TRBV20-1 to TRBJ1-1, with 9 nucleotides matching TRBD1. The CDR3 contains 11 residues. J gave up 10 bases and V 7 bases, and 7 bases lay outside the gene matches. The germline gives CDR1 DFQATT, CDR2 SNEGSKA (reference sequence). The DNA of the CDR3 is TGCAGTGTACAGGGGGCAAGGGGAGCTTTCTTT. Translated, it gives CSVQGARGAFF.

This clone was seen more than once but under ten times. The V call is TRBV6-1, the J call TRBJ1-5, with D unclear. CDR3 length equals 14 residues. V lost 3 bases and J 4 bases, leaving 10 bases between the germline ends. Germline values: CDR1 MNHNS, CDR2 SASEGT. Here the CDR3 DNA reads TGTGCCAGCAGTGATTTCTTTTTAAATCAGCCCCAGCATTTT. It specifies CASSDFFLNQPQHF.

This clone was detected once. The chain has TRBV6-1 and TRBJ1-5; D is perhaps TRBD1 (5 bases). There are 14 residues in the CDR3. Trimming removed 6 bases at V and 1 base at J, with 10 bases between. The germline V gene encodes CDR1 MNHNS and CDR2 SASEGT. Here the CDR3 reads CASSSRQSNQPQHF. The CDR3 DNA reads TGTGCCAGCAGCTCCCGACAGAGCAATCAGCCCCAGCATTTT.

About this clone itself: A junction end diverges from the germline sequence, so it may reflect a read error. The J gene is TRBJ1-5, the V gene TRBV4-2; 8 bases are shared with TRBD1. This CDR3 comprises 11 residues. Germline assignment: CDR1 LGHNA and CDR2 YNFKEQ. CDR3 sequence reads: CPRGRDQPQHF. CDR3 nucleotides: TGTCCCAGGGGGCGCGATCAGCCCCAGCATTTT.

The gene calls are TRBV4-1 and TRBJ1-6, with 7 bases lining up with TRBD1. V lost 2 bases to trimming and J lost 2 bases; unmatched junction nucleotides: 3. The germline gives CDR1 MGHRA, CDR2 YSYEKL. This CDR3 region has 16 residues. CDR3 residues: CASSQTGEAYNSPLHF. The CDR3 DNA sequence: TGCGCCAGCAGCCAAACAGGGGAGGCCTATAATTCACCCCTCCACTTT.

The chain couples TRBV5-6 to TRBJ2-1; 7 nucleotides match TRBD2. Looked up from germline, CDR1 is SGHDT and CDR2 is YYEEEE. V gave up 0 bases and J gave up 9 bases; unmatched junction bases: 12. This CDR3 is 16 amino acids long. The CDR3, as DNA: TGTGCCAGCAGCTTGGCCGCGGCGGGAGCCCTAGGTGAGCAGTTCTTC. Encoded protein: CASSLAAAGALGEQFF. Complete variable domain (other parts from reference TRBV5-6 and TRBJ2-1): DAGVTQSPTHLIKTRGQQVTLRCSPKSGHDTVSWYQQALGQGPQFIFQYYEEEERQRGNFPDRFSGHQFPNYSSELNVNALLLGDSALYLCASSLAAAGALGEQFFGPGTRLTVL.

A few counts support this clone. The chain recombines TRBV5-8 with TRBJ2-6; 8 bases are shared with TRBD1. The trim removed 3 bases at V and 3 bases at J, leaving 2 bases unmatched. Germline V lookup: CDR1 SGHTS, CDR2 YDEGEE. The CDR3 totals 15 residues. CDR3 coding DNA: TGTGCCAGCAGCTCAGGGGGCCTTGGGGCCAACGTCCTGACTTTC. Its translation: CASSSGGLGANVLTF.

The chain employs TRBV19 and TRBJ2-5, with 9 positions matching TRBD2. Unmatched junction bases numbered 6, after V lost 6 bases and J lost 4 bases. From germline, CDR1 is LNHDA and CDR2 SQIVND (reference sequence). The CDR3 contains 14 residues. In nucleotides, the CDR3 is TGTGCCAGTAGGGCGGGAGGGCCTCGAGAGACCCAGTACTTC. It specifies CASRAGGPRETQYF.

The chain uses TRBV6-6 and TRBJ1-1; D is undetermined. In germline, CDR1 is MNHNY, CDR2 SVGAGI (reference sequence). The CDR3 sequence is 13 residues long. Deletions cut 0 bases from V and 11 bases from J, with 13 bases between. CDR3 coding DNA: TGTGCCAGCAGTTACTCGGAGCTCCGTGAGGCTTTCTTT. It is translated as CASSYSELREAFF.

V gene TRBV7-3 combines with J gene TRBJ2-6, with 10 bases identical to TRBD1. This CDR3 is built from 19 residues. The V gene end was trimmed by 3 bases and the J gene end by 2 bases; junction bases not matched to a gene: 10. The germline V gene encodes CDR1 SGHTA and CDR2 FQGTGA. Here the CDR3 DNA reads TGTGCCAGCAGCTTCTACCGGGACAGGGGAGGTACTGGGGCCAACGTCCTGACTTTC. This translates into CASSFYRDRGGTGANVLTF.

This clone was observed once. The rearrangement links TRBV19 to TRBJ2-5; 12 bases are shared with TRBD2. The CDR3 is made up of 16 amino acids. With V trimmed by 7 bases and J by 5 bases, 11 bases remained unmatched. CDR1 is LNHDA and CDR2 is SQIVND in the germline V gene (reference sequence). CDR3 sequence (DNA): TGTGCCAGTACCCGGACTAGCGGGGCGGGTTGGGAGACCCAGTACTTC. Its translation: CASTRTSGAGWETQYF.

The chain joins TRBV27 to TRBJ2-2; 12 bases agree with TRBD1. Per the germline V gene, CDR1 is MNHEY and CDR2 is SMNVEV (reference sequence). This CDR3 is built from 16 residues. J lost 6 bases, V lost 4 bases, and 6 bases had no gene match. In nucleotides, the CDR3 is TGTGCCAGCAGTTCGCGGGACAGGGGGCGCGCCGGGGAGCTGTTTTTT. It encodes CASSSRDRGRAGELFF.

This sequence joins TRBV10-3 and TRBJ2-1, with TRBD2 matching 7 bases. Germline CDR1 reads ENHRY; CDR2 reads SYGVKD. J gave up 9 bases and V 7 bases, and 9 bases lay outside the gene matches. The CDR3 runs to 13 residues. CDR3: CAITSGRAGEQFF. CDR3 bases: TGTGCCATCACCTCGGGGAGGGCGGGTGAGCAGTTCTTC.

This clone was picked up one time. The gene calls are TRBV4-2 and TRBJ1-2; 7 positions match TRBD1. The CDR3 extends over 15 amino acids. V shed 5 bases and J 11 bases; nucleotides not matched to a gene: 17. Germline loops: CDR1 LGHNA, CDR2 YNFKEQ. The CDR3 is CASSSPPGTVEAYTF. The CDR3 region has the DNA TGTGCCAGCAGCTCACCCCCCGGGACAGTGGAGGCTTACACCTTC.

The chain employs TRBV6-5 and TRBJ1-1; no definite D call. CDR1 is MNHEY and CDR2 is SVGAGI in the germline V gene. V was trimmed by 5 bases and J by 10 bases, leaving 17 bases between them. The CDR3 loop spans 13 amino acids. The CDR3 loop reads CASSGPGGRLAFF. The DNA for the CDR3 is TGTGCCAGCAGTGGTCCAGGCGGGAGACTAGCTTTCTTT.

Points on this clone: The sample has other DNA sequences that encode this CDR3 too. The V and J genes are TRBV4-2 and TRBJ1-2; D might be TRBD1 (6 bases). Germline CDR1 and CDR2: LGHNA and YNFKEQ. There are 16 residues in the CDR3. V was clipped by 0 bases and J by 5 bases, with 16 bases between them. CDR3: CASSQDGAGQTYGYTF. CDR3 bases: TGTGCCAGCAGCCAAGATGGGGCAGGACAGACTTATGGCTACACCTTC.

The gene calls are TRBV30 and TRBJ1-3; a weak D match, TRBD1 (5 bases). Per the germline V gene, CDR1 is GTSNPN and CDR2 is SVGIG (reference sequence). Trimming took 2 bases from V and 2 from J, leaving 13 bases between them. The CDR3 spans 15 residues. The CDR3 bases are TGTGCCTGGAGTCCTCTCCAGGGAACTGGAAACACCATATATTTT. Protein product: CAWSPLQGTGNTIYF.

The CDR3 bases are TGTGCCAGCAGCTTAGCTCGGGGGGCCTCGACTAACTATGGCTACACCTTC. The encoded protein is CASSLARGASTNYGYTF. V and J are TRBV7-9 and TRBJ1-2; the D gene is possibly TRBD1 (6 bases). CDR1 is SEHNR, CDR2 FQNEAQ, per germline (reference sequence). The CDR3 runs to 17 residues. Trimming stripped 0 bases from V and 0 bases from J, with 14 bases between. Using reference TRBV7-9 and TRBJ1-2 for the parts outside the CDR3, the full variable domain is DTGVSQNPRHKITKRGQNVTFRCDPISEHNRLYWYRQTLGQGPEFLTYFQNEAQLEKSRLLSDRFSAERPKGSFSTLEIQRTEQGDSAMYLCASSLARGASTNYGYTFGSGTRLTVV.

The V gene is TRBV18, the J gene TRBJ1-6; D gene unclear. V lost 3 bases and J lost 7, with 16 bases in between. The germline V gene has CDR1 KGHSH and CDR2 LQKENI. This CDR3 region has 16 residues. This chain's CDR3 is CASSPSSSRYNSPLHF. The CDR3 DNA is TGTGCCAGCTCACCGTCATCCTCCAGATACAATTCACCCCTCCACTTT.

The chain couples TRBV7-3 to TRBJ2-2; possibly TRBD2 for D (7 bases). With 6 bases removed from V and 1 base from J, the gap between germline ends came to 12 bases. The CDR3 length is 15 residues. In germline, CDR1 is SGHTA, CDR2 FQGTGA. CDR3 amino acids: CASREGGGNTGELFF. CDR3 DNA: TGTGCCAGCAGGGAAGGGGGGGGGAACACCGGGGAGCTGTTTTTT.

The rearrangement joins TRBV4-2 to TRBJ1-1; D not resolved. V lost 0 bases and J 0 bases, leaving 5 bases between the germline ends. Looked up from germline, CDR1 is LGHNA and CDR2 is YNFKEQ. The CDR3 covers 14 residues. This chain's CDR3 is CASSQDSVNTEAFF. CDR3 nucleotide sequence: TGTGCCAGCAGCCAAGATTCGGTGAACACTGAAGCTTTCTTT.

This chain connects TRBV10-3 to TRBJ2-7; no reliable D call. Trimming took 11 bases from V and 7 from J, leaving 21 bases between them. The CDR3 loop spans 13 amino acids. Germline V CDR1 and CDR2: ENHRY, SYGVKD. The CDR3 loop is CAGKVARAGEQYF. Written as DNA, the CDR3 is TGTGCCGGAAAGGTGGCGCGCGCCGGGGAGCAGTACTTC.

The chain combines TRBV18 with TRBJ2-7, with a tentative D call TRBD1 (5 bases). This CDR3 contains 14 residues. The V end lost 0 bases, the J end lost 2 bases, and 8 bases lay between the germline ends. Germline lookup yields CDR1 KGHSH and CDR2 LQKENI. The CDR3 bases are TGTGCCAGCTCACCACCTGACAGACCCTACGAGCAGTACTTC. Protein: CASSPPDRPYEQYF.